The T cell receptor (beta chain) described here comes from a study of Graves' ophthalmopathy and Graves' hyperthyroidism. V shed 7 bases and J shed 0 bases, with 13 bases lying between them. The length of the CDR3 is 15 residues. Germline V lookup: CDR1 MDHEN, CDR2 SYDVKM. Excluded were patients with other autoimmune diseases, uncontrolled infections, pregnancy or lactation. Reliance was placed on clinical symptoms, serum thyroxine, TRAb, thyroid ultrasound and orbital computed tomography for diagnosis. For repertoire sequencing, the TCR beta CDR3 regions were amplified from RNA transcripts. Investigators did first-round RT-PCR with HTBI primers, then second-round multiplex PCR. TCRdb passed the multiplex PCR reads through MiXCR, listing each CDR3 protein once. The sample has approximately 160,000 distinct CDR3 sequences; about two fifths are singletons. This clonotype appeared many times. The antigen remains unidentified.

Study results and caveats: A majority of expanded thyroid clonotypes exceeding 0.001 frequency were likewise present in blood.

The chain links TRBV28 to TRBJ1-3; no reliable D call. Sequencing was done on a sample of peripheral blood. The receptor was derived from a man under 40 with Graves' ophthalmopathy. For the CDR3, the DNA is TGTGCCAGCACTCCTGGACCTGCCTCTGGAAACACCATATATTTT. Protein product: CASTPGPASGNTIYF.